The present T cell receptor beta chain was sequenced within a study of Ad26.COV2.S vaccination and SARS-CoV-2 variants. Treatment denoted: 19 received Ad26.COV2.S at low or high dose, single or two shots; about 5 received placebo; per-sample allocation not given. Day 63 after the first vaccine or placebo injection was the time point for sampling. Aged 18-55 years, donor was enrolled in Boston in about 2020. V was cut by 3 bases and J by 7 bases, with 10 bases left in between. The CDR3 runs 13 residues. Germline V lookup: CDR1 SGHAT, CDR2 FQNNGV. Some clones are missing from TCRdb's copy, which holds only in-frame ones; the method was immunoSEQ multiplex PCR. Found here are almost 400,000 clones, over 75% of them singletons; the top ten hold approximately 1.9%.

This chain uses TRBV11-2 with TRBJ1-5; D is unresolved. The TCR was taken from a person between 18 and 60 years old who received the Ad26.COV2.S COVID-19 vaccine or a placebo. This specimen consisted of peripheral blood, obtained in a trial of Ad26.COV2.S vaccine versus placebo. The DNA for the CDR3 is TGTGCCAGCAGCTTGGGTAGGGAGCAGCCCCAGCATTTT. As protein: CASSLGREQPQHF.